The rows below give T cell receptor beta chains drawn from one sample of a study of blood T cells in healthy people across ages. Each CDR3 protein is one row after TCRdb ran MiXCR on the 5' RACE reads. Among a few hundred thousand distinct CDR3 sequences listed, about 49% were seen once. Sequences were obtained from blood. All receptors derive from a man aged 55 to 70 in good health. The CDR3 runs from the conserved cysteine through the conserved F or W. The D gene is left open where the match is weak. Clone size appears in some rows only: once, few, many, or a class for an expanded clone.

d_call j_call v_call clone_size cdr3_aa cdr3_nt
. TRBJ1-2 TRBV7-2 . CASSLVWGGSGYTF TGTGCCAGCAGCTTAGTATGGGGAGGTTCGGGCTACACCTTC
. TRBJ2-5 TRBV6-1 . CASRQLVAGKETQYF TGTGCCAGCCGCCAACTAGTTGCGGGAAAAGAGACCCAGTACTTC
. TRBJ2-4 TRBV15 many CATSRPGVAKNIQYF TGTGCCACCAGCAGGCCAGGCGTAGCCAAAAACATTCAGTACTTC
. TRBJ2-7 TRBV7-9 few CASSLQGGGYEQYF TGTGCCAGCAGCTTGCAGGGCGGAGGGTACGAGCAGTACTTC
. TRBJ2-1 TRBV11-2 few CASSGGILLGNEQFF TGTGCCAGCAGTGGCGGGATCCTCCTAGGGAATGAGCAGTTCTTC
. TRBJ2-1 TRBV9 . CASSGIDRNEQFF TGTGCCAGCAGCGGGATTGACAGAAATGAGCAGTTCTTC
TRBD1 TRBJ1-5 TRBV12-3/TRBV12-4 . CASTVGTVNQPQHF TGTGCCAGCACCGTGGGGACAGTAAATCAGCCCCAGCATTTT
. TRBJ1-2 TRBV7-8 few CASSSGSFYGYTF TGTGCCAGCAGCTCGGGGTCTTTCTATGGCTACACCTTC
. TRBJ2-1 TRBV4-1 . CASSQDVPGERFF TGCGCCAGCAGCCAAGACGTACCGGGAGAGCGGTTCTTC
. TRBJ2-5 TRBV29-1 few CSVDTRGIWETQYF TGCAGCGTTGATACTCGGGGAATTTGGGAGACCCAGTACTTC
. TRBJ2-1 TRBV20-1 few CSARGVLVLPNEQFF TGCAGTGCTAGAGGGGTCTTAGTACTCCCCAATGAGCAGTTCTTC
. TRBJ2-5 TRBV20-1 . CSAPVPPLQETQYF TGCAGTGCACCAGTCCCTCCCCTCCAAGAGACCCAGTACTTC
. TRBJ2-7 TRBV11-2 few CASSQGVAGTHEQYF TGTGCCAGCAGCCAAGGGGTGGCGGGGACCCACGAGCAGTACTTC
TRBD2 TRBJ2-3 TRBV4-1 . CASSQSGTSDPDTQYF TGCGCCAGCAGCCAATCCGGGACTAGCGACCCAGATACGCAGTATTTT
. TRBJ1-2 TRBV20-1 . CSANRPYGYTF TGCAGTGCTAACAGACCCTATGGCTACACCTTC
. TRBJ2-7 TRBV27 . CASSHLGADLSYEQYF TGTGCCAGCAGTCACCTGGGGGCAGACCTTTCCTACGAGCAGTACTTC
. TRBJ1-2 TRBV20-1 . CSASNRDGYGYTF TGCAGTGCTAGTAATAGGGACGGCTATGGCTACACCTTC
TRBD1 TRBJ1-2 TRBV6-2/TRBV6-3 few CASSYSSWSPGGVNYGYTF TGTGCCAGCAGTTACTCGAGTTGGAGTCCAGGGGGCGTCAACTATGGCTACACCTTC
TRBD1 TRBJ2-3 TRBV5-1 . CASTSTGGTDTQYF TGCGCCAGCACCTCCACAGGGGGCACAGATACGCAGTATTTT
. TRBJ2-1 TRBV28 . CASSFRAGRYNEQFF TGTGCCAGCAGTTTCCGGGCAGGCCGGTACAATGAGCAGTTCTTC
TRBD1 TRBJ2-7 TRBV5-1 . CASSLGDRGKTEQYF TGCGCCAGCAGCTTGGGGGACAGGGGGAAAACCGAGCAGTACTTC
. TRBJ1-4 TRBV6-5 few CASRRGPTNEKLFF TGTGCCAGCCGCCGGGGCCCAACTAATGAAAAACTGTTTTTT
. TRBJ1-4 TRBV7-2 . CPSSLAGRLDLFF TGTCCCAGCAGCCTGGCGGGGCGTCTGGATCTGTTTTTT
. TRBJ2-5 TRBV27 . CASSLRAIGGQETQYF TGTGCCAGCAGTTTACGGGCTATCGGGGGCCAAGAGACCCAGTACTTC
. TRBJ2-4 TRBV20-1 . CSAPDGRLAKNIQYF TGCAGTGCACCGGACGGAAGGCTAGCCAAAAACATTCAGTACTTC
. TRBJ1-2 TRBV3-1 many CASSQEGAGYGYTF TGTGCCAGCAGCCAAGAAGGAGCAGGCTATGGCTACACCTTC
. TRBJ2-3 TRBV2 . CASSDGRGVTDTQYF TGTGCCAGCAGTGATGGCAGGGGAGTTACAGATACGCAGTATTTT
. TRBJ2-4 TRBV4-2 . CASSHLDRAKNIQYF TGTGCCAGCAGCCATTTAGACAGGGCCAAAAACATTCAGTACTTC
. TRBJ1-2 TRBV7-9 . CASSLDGSPGYGYTF TGTGCCAGCAGCTTAGATGGCAGCCCTGGGTATGGCTACACCTTC
. TRBJ2-3 TRBV20-1 . CSANLDRGVGTDTQYF TGCAGTGCAAACCTGGATCGAGGGGTTGGTACAGATACGCAGTATTTT
. TRBJ2-1 TRBV5-1 . CASSFGGGTVNGEQFF TGCGCCAGCAGCTTTGGAGGCGGGACGGTTAATGGTGAGCAGTTCTTC
. TRBJ2-5 TRBV12-3/TRBV12-4 once CASRPLNEQYF TGTGCCAGCAGACCCCTCAATGAGCAGTACTTC
. TRBJ2-1 TRBV28 . CASRRRGREELNEQFF TGTGCCAGCAGAAGGAGAGGACGTGAAGAGCTCAATGAGCAGTTCTTC
TRBD1 TRBJ1-2 TRBV6-5 few CASSYPGQGLYGYTF TGTGCCAGCAGTTATCCGGGACAGGGGCTCTATGGCTACACCTTC
. TRBJ2-3 TRBV20-1 . CSARRGTSTDTQYF TGCAGTGCCAGAAGGGGTACTAGCACAGATACGCAGTATTTT
. TRBJ1-1 TRBV21-1 . CASPKRTANTEAFF TGTGCCAGCCCAAAACGGACGGCGAACACTGAAGCTTTCTTT
TRBD1 TRBJ2-5 TRBV20-1 . CSAMTGDLETQYF TGCAGTGCCATGACAGGGGACCTAGAGACCCAGTACTTC
. TRBJ1-1 TRBV4-2 . CASSPGGAGAEAFF TGTGCCAGCAGTCCAGGAGGGGCCGGCGCTGAAGCTTTCTTT
TRBD2 TRBJ2-1 TRBV5-1 few CASSPPLAGVRNEQFF TGCGCCAGCAGCCCCCCACTAGCGGGAGTTAGAAATGAGCAGTTCTTC
. TRBJ2-6 TRBV7-2 once CASSAGGSGANVLTF TGTGCCAGCAGCGCCGGCGGCTCTGGGGCCAACGTCCTGACTTTC
TRBD1 TRBJ2-6 TRBV20-1 few CSGGTGGTGANVLTF TGCAGTGGAGGGACAGGGGGCACTGGGGCCAACGTCCTGACTTTC
TRBD1 TRBJ2-5 TRBV20-1 . CSALKDRGSYSKTQYF TGCAGTGCGTTAAAGGACAGGGGGTCGTATAGCAAGACCCAGTACTTC
TRBD2 TRBJ2-7 TRBV3-1 . CASSPRTRNEQYF TGTGCCAGCAGCCCTCGGACTAGAAACGAGCAGTACTTC
. TRBJ2-7 TRBV15 . CATSRDPGATYYEQYF TGTGCCACCAGCAGGGACCCAGGGGCGACTTACTACGAGCAGTACTTC
. TRBJ2-3 TRBV5-1 . CASSGQSWGTDTQYF TGCGCCAGCAGCGGGCAGAGTTGGGGGACAGATACGCAGTATTTT
. TRBJ2-5 TRBV14 . CASSPRPSRETQYF TGTGCCAGCAGCCCTCGTCCATCCCGGGAGACCCAGTACTTC
. TRBJ2-5 TRBV5-1 few CASSLEGYQETQYF TGCGCCAGCAGCTTGGAGGGCTACCAAGAGACCCAGTACTTC
. TRBJ2-5 TRBV20-1 . CSATGTPTKEQYF TGCAGTGCTACCGGGACACCCACTAAAGAGCAGTACTTC